Following are 19 T cell receptor beta chains from one sample sequenced in a study of OX40 agonist ivuxolimab in advanced cancers. Sequenced by immunoSEQ multiplex PCR; TCRdb stores in-frame clones only, minus some. The table has 7,000 to 9,500 clones, approximately 84% seen once. The source material was CD4+ or CD8+ T cells sorted from blood, sampled in a trial of the OX40 agonist ivuxolimab. These receptors originate from an adult with an advanced solid tumor such as melanoma, head and neck, liver or kidney cancer.

The chain is built from TRBV27 and TRBJ1-5; 12 bases agree with TRBD1. The germline V gene encodes CDR1 MNHEY and CDR2 SMNVEV (reference sequence). V was clipped by 5 bases and J by 5 bases; unmatched bases: 4. The CDR3 has 15 residues. The CDR3 DNA reads as TGTGCCAGCAGTCCCGGGACAGGGGGCCATCAGCCCCAGCATTTT. Residues: CASSPGTGGHQPQHF.

Of note for this clone: A far larger clone is off by one base, so a read error is likely. CDR3 protein: CASSQLPGGTFGNEQFF. For the CDR3, the DNA is TGTGCCAGCAGCCAACTACCTGGGGGGACATTTGGTAATGAGCAGTTCTTC. V is TRBV4-2 and J is TRBJ2-1; D may match TRBD1 or TRBD2 (6 bases each). The V gene's germline CDR1 is LGHNA and CDR2 YNFKEQ. V lost 2 bases, J lost 7 bases, and 21 bases lay in between. The CDR3 totals 17 residues.

The chain combines TRBV13 with TRBJ1-5, with unresolved D. Trimming shortened V by 4 bases and J by 0 bases, and 7 bases separated the two germline ends. There are 14 residues in the CDR3. Germline V gene sequence: CDR1 PRHDT, CDR2 FYEKMQ (reference sequence). CDR3 loop: CASSSSYSNQPQHF. In nucleotides, the CDR3 is TGTGCCAGCAGCTCATCATATAGCAATCAGCCCCAGCATTTT.

This clone was seen a few times. This chain links TRBV28 with TRBJ2-2; no clear D. The CDR3 length is 16 residues. Trimming took off 6 bases at V and 1 base at J, with 15 bases between the two ends. Per the germline V gene, CDR1 is MDHEN and CDR2 is SYDVKM. The CDR3 protein is CASSPRLVWNTGELFF. CDR3 nucleotide sequence: TGTGCCAGCAGCCCGCGGCTGGTATGGAACACCGGGGAGCTGTTTTTT.

CDR3 sequence (DNA): TGCGCCAGCAGCCCCGGCGTGCTCCAGTCCTCCTACAATGAGCAGTTCTTC. This gives the protein CASSPGVLQSSYNEQFF. The chain has TRBV5-1 and TRBJ2-1, with D unclear. This CDR3 comprises 17 residues. Germline lookup yields CDR1 SGHRS and CDR2 YFSETQ. The ends were cut back, 4 bases at V and 0 bases at J, with 17 bases in the middle. Complete variable domain (other parts from reference TRBV5-1 and TRBJ2-1): KAGVTQTPRYLIKTRGQQVTLSCSPISGHRSVSWYQQTPGQGLQFLFEYFSETQRNKGNFPGRFSGRQFSNSRSEMNVSTLELGDSALYLCASSPGVLQSSYNEQFFGPGTRLTVL.

The chain joins TRBV5-1 to TRBJ1-4; 11 bases fit TRBD1. The CDR3 consists of 17 residues. The germline gives CDR1 SGHRS, CDR2 YFSETQ. Germline trimming cut 3 bases from V and 0 bases from J; bases unmatched to any gene: 4. Here the CDR3 DNA reads TGCGCCAGCAGCTGGGACAGGGGGGAGTCAACTAATGAAAAACTGTTTTTT. Translating it yields CASSWDRGESTNEKLFF. Based on the CDR3 plus reference TRBV5-1 and TRBJ1-4, the full variable domain is KAGVTQTPRYLIKTRGQQVTLSCSPISGHRSVSWYQQTPGQGLQFLFEYFSETQRNKGNFPGRFSGRQFSNSRSEMNVSTLELGDSALYLCASSWDRGESTNEKLFFGSGTQLSVL.

The gene calls are TRBV5-1 and TRBJ2-3; D is ambiguous. Trimming removed 5 bases from V and 0 bases from J, with 7 bases in between. Germline V CDR1 and CDR2: SGHRS, YFSETQ. CDR3 length: 13 amino acids. CDR3 sequence: CASSPFSTDTQYF. In DNA, the CDR3 is TGCGCCAGCAGTCCCTTTAGCACAGATACGCAGTATTTT.

The chain combines TRBV19 with TRBJ1-5; D is unresolved. CDR1 and CDR2 from the germline V gene are LNHDA and SQIVND (reference sequence). Trimming left V 2 bases short and J 5 bases short, with 7 bases between. CDR3 length: 13 amino acids. DNA for the CDR3: TGTGCCAGTAGTATAATGTTATATCAGCCCCAGCATTTT. Translation gives CASSIMLYQPQHF.

The sample holds one count of this clone. This chain connects TRBV11-2 to TRBJ2-7; D gene uncertain. The germline V and J ends were trimmed by 4 bases and 1 base, with 5 bases remaining between them. The germline CDR1 and CDR2 sequences are SGHAT and FQNNGV. The CDR3 consists of 12 residues. This CDR3 is CASSSLSYEQYF. The CDR3 DNA reads TGTGCCAGCAGCTCGCTTTCCTACGAGCAGTACTTC. The variable domain in full, completed from reference TRBV11-2 and TRBJ2-7, reads EAGVAQSPRYKIIEKRQSVAFWCNPISGHATLYWYQQILGQGPKLLIQFQNNGVVDDSQLPKDRFSAERLKGVDSTLKIQPAKLEDSAVYLCASSSLSYEQYFGPGTRLTVT.

The V and J genes are TRBV4-1 and TRBJ2-7; 7 nucleotides line up with TRBD2. CDR3 size: 17 residues. V dropped 1 base and J dropped 5; count of bases not matched to a gene: 14. The germline V gene has CDR1 MGHRA and CDR2 YSYEKL. CDR3 coding DNA: TGCGCCAGCAGCCAAGTTATAGCGGGCCTCGTCCCCCACGAGCAGTACTTC. This encodes CASSQVIAGLVPHEQYF.

V usage is TRBV27 and J usage is TRBJ1-5; tentative D call: TRBD1 (6 bases). Germline lookup yields CDR1 MNHEY and CDR2 SMNVEV (reference sequence). Trimming took 1 base from V and 7 from J, leaving 11 bases between them. CDR3 size: 14 residues. The CDR3 region has the DNA TGTGCCAGCAGTTTATTTGGGGGGCTCCAGCCCCAGCATTTT. Residues: CASSLFGGLQPQHF.

The chain combines TRBV7-9 with TRBJ2-4; 11 bases are a match to TRBD2. CDR1 and CDR2 from the germline V gene are SEHNR and FQNEAQ (reference sequence). This CDR3 spans 16 amino acids. J gave up 1 base and V 5 bases, and 4 bases lay outside the gene matches. As DNA, the CDR3 is TGTGCCAGCAGCCCGAGGACTAGCGGGGCCAAAAACATTCAGTACTTC. It specifies CASSPRTSGAKNIQYF.

The chain carries TRBV7-3 and TRBJ2-2; 9 nucleotides match TRBD2. The V gene's germline CDR1 is SGHTA and CDR2 FQGTGA. The CDR3 spans 15 residues. V was clipped by 6 bases and J by 5 bases; unmatched bases: 7. CDR3 sequence (DNA): TGTGCCAGCAGTCCCGGGACTAGCCGGACCGGGGAGCTGTTTTTT. The encoded protein is CASSPGTSRTGELFF.

This chain connects TRBV6-5 to TRBJ1-2; D is ambiguous. Per the germline V gene, CDR1 is MNHEY and CDR2 is SVGAGI. The CDR3 covers 14 residues. Trimming shortened V by 5 bases and J by 7 bases, and 17 bases separated the two germline ends. CDR3 region: CASSLRTGPFGYTF. The CDR3 DNA reads as TGTGCCAGCAGTCTCCGGACGGGCCCCTTTGGCTACACCTTC.

J is TRBJ2-3 and V is TRBV19, with TRBD2 identical over 7 bases. The CDR3 contains 14 residues. V gave up 1 base and J gave up 6 bases; unmatched junction bases: 4. From germline, CDR1 is LNHDA and CDR2 SQIVND (reference sequence). DNA of the CDR3: TGTGCCAGTAGTATAGCTACTAGCGTTGATACGCAGTATTTT. It specifies CASSIATSVDTQYF.

This chain connects TRBV18 to TRBJ2-1; 9 bases are shared with TRBD2. This CDR3 spans 17 amino acids. Germline CDR1 is KGHSH and CDR2 is LQKENI. Trimming removed 3 bases from V and 11 bases from J; junction bases left unmatched: 17. The CDR3 DNA sequence: TGTGCCAGCTCACCCCCCCCGGTCGGATTAGCGGGAGTACAGCAGTTCTTC. Protein product: CASSPPPVGLAGVQQFF.

The V and J genes are TRBV7-2 and TRBJ2-7; unclear D gene. The V gene's germline CDR1 is SGHTA and CDR2 FQGNSA. The V end was cut by 4 bases, the J end by 5 bases, with 18 bases between. The CDR3 has 15 amino acids. Here the CDR3 DNA reads TGTGCCAGCAGCTCTACCGGGTCAAGGGTCCACGAGCAGTACTTC. Amino acid sequence: CASSSTGSRVHEQYF.

The table lists this clone with a count of one. The CDR3 bases are TGCGCCAGCAGCCAAGATCTGAGGGCCGGATGGTGGTACGAGCAGTACTTC. Translation: CASSQDLRAGWWYEQYF. The genes are TRBV4-1 and TRBJ2-7; tentatively, D is TRBD2 (5 bases). Trimming stripped 0 bases from V and 4 bases from J, with 19 bases between. The CDR3 consists of 17 residues. The germline V gene encodes CDR1 MGHRA and CDR2 YSYEKL.

This chain connects TRBV30 to TRBJ1-1, with D maybe TRBD1 (5 bases). Germline loops: CDR1 GTSNPN, CDR2 SVGIG (reference sequence). V was pared by 2 bases and J by 5 bases, with 12 bases between. This CDR3 is built from 13 residues. The CDR3 DNA is TGTGCCTGGAGTTTGACAGTGGGAACTGAAGCTTTCTTT. Protein: CAWSLTVGTEAFF.